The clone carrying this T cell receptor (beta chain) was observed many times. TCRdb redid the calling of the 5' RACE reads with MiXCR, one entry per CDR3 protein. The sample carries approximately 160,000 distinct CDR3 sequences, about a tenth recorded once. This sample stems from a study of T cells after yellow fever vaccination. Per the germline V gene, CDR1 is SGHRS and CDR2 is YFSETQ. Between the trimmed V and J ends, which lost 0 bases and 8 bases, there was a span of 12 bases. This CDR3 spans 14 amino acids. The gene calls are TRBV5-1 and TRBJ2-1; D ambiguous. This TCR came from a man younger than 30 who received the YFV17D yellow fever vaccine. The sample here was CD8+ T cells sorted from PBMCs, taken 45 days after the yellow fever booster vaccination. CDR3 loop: CASSLAASPDEQFF. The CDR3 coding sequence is TGCGCCAGCAGCTTGGCAGCGAGCCCTGATGAGCAGTTCTTC.